The rows below give T cell receptor beta chains drawn from one sample of a study of blood T cell repertoires in COVID-19. Profiling relied on immunoSEQ multiplex PCR, and the TCRdb table lists in-frame clones only, not all of them. The data contain almost 30,000 clones, 80% to 90% of them singletons. Material for sequencing was peripheral blood. The origin of the receptors is a human donor in a cohort sampled during active COVID-19. The CDR3 runs from the conserved cysteine through the conserved F or W. A D gene is named only where the DNA matches it firmly. Where a row states a size, it is once, few, many or the class of an expanded clone; other rows omit it.

v_call,d_call,j_call,clone_size,cdr3_nt,cdr3_aa
TRBV28,TRBD2,TRBJ2-5,-,TGTGCCAGCAGTATGGCCCGGGACTACTTACAAGAGACCCAGTACTTC,CASSMARDYLQETQYF
TRBV29-1,-,TRBJ2-1,-,TGCAGCGTTGGGAGGGGTGGGTCCTACAATGAGCAGTTCTTC,CSVGRGGSYNEQFF
TRBV24-1,TRBD1,TRBJ2-2,-,TGTGCCACCAGTGATTTGAGGGGACAGGGGAACACCGGGGAGCTGTTTTTT,CATSDLRGQGNTGELFF
TRBV6-5,-,TRBJ2-7,-,TGTGCCAGCAGTAAGAGGAACCGAGGGGGTTACGAGCAGTACTTC,CASSKRNRGGYEQYF
TRBV11-3,-,TRBJ1-6,-,TGTGCCAGCAGGGGGGAACCCAGGAGGGAATCACCCCTCCACTTT,CASRGEPRRESPLHF
TRBV27,TRBD1,TRBJ1-5,-,TGTGCCAGCAGTGATCCGGGACAGGGGGCTTTCGGTTACAATCAGCCCCAGCATTTT,CASSDPGQGAFGYNQPQHF
TRBV6-6,-,TRBJ1-1,once,TGTGCCACAGGGGCAGGGTCGAACACTGAAGCTTTCTTT,CATGAGSNTEAFF
TRBV28,-,TRBJ2-3,-,TGTGCCAGCAAGGGGGGGAGCACAGATACGCAGTATTTT,CASKGGSTDTQYF
TRBV5-6,-,TRBJ2-5,-,TGTGCCAGCAGTTCCGACAGGCAAGAGACCCAGTACTTC,CASSSDRQETQYF
TRBV6-5,-,TRBJ2-7,-,TGTGCCAGCAGTTACTCGTTCGACTCCCTCTCCTACGAGCAGTACTTC,CASSYSFDSLSYEQYF
TRBV5-5,-,TRBJ2-7,-,TGTGCCAGCAGCTTGAACGGGTACGAGCAGTACTTC,CASSLNGYEQYF
TRBV7-9,TRBD1,TRBJ2-7,-,TGTGCCAGCACCCGGACAGGGGGCCGCTACGAGCAGTACTTC,CASTRTGGRYEQYF
TRBV2,TRBD2,TRBJ2-1,-,TGTGCCAGCAGTGCGGGCGGGAGCTCCTACAATGAGCAGTTCTTC,CASSAGGSSYNEQFF
TRBV24-1,TRBD2,TRBJ2-2,-,TGTGCCACCCTCGGGGGGGCCGGGGAGCTGTTTTTT,CATLGGAGELFF
TRBV2,-,TRBJ2-3,-,TGTGCCAGCAACAGTTTTACAGATACGCAGTATTTT,CASNSFTDTQYF
TRBV11-3,-,TRBJ2-2,-,TGTGCCAGCAGCTTAGAGTATGGAGCGGGGAACACCGGGGAGCTGTTTTTT,CASSLEYGAGNTGELFF
TRBV5-1,-,TRBJ2-3,-,TGCGCCAGCACCCCCGTAAGGGGTGACACAGATACGCAGTATTTT,CASTPVRGDTDTQYF
TRBV5-1,TRBD2,TRBJ2-7,-,TGCGCCAGCAGCAGCGGGACCCTAACCTACGAGCAGTACTTC,CASSSGTLTYEQYF
TRBV28,-,TRBJ2-4,once,TGTGCCAGCAGTAACCGTCGTTGGGGGCCTCCCAAAAACATTCAGTACTTC,CASSNRRWGPPKNIQYF
TRBV7-3,-,TRBJ1-1,once,TGTGCCAGCAGCGCGTACGGGAAAACTGAAGCTTTCTTT,CASSAYGKTEAFF
TRBV7-2,TRBD2,TRBJ2-3,-,TGTGCCAGCAGCTTAGGACTAGCCTACACAGATACGCAGTATTTT,CASSLGLAYTDTQYF
TRBV18,TRBD1,TRBJ2-7,-,TGTGCCAGCTCAACAGGGGGATCGTTCGAGCAGTACTTC,CASSTGGSFEQYF
TRBV7-9,-,TRBJ2-1,-,TGTGCCAGCAGCGGGGGACACACGAGCTCCTACAATGAGCAGTTCTTC,CASSGGHTSSYNEQFF
TRBV11-3,-,TRBJ2-1,-,TGTGCCAGCAGCTTTAGCGGATACAATGAGCAGTTCTTC,CASSFSGYNEQFF
TRBV7-9,TRBD1,TRBJ2-1,-,TGTGCCAGCAGCTTAAAGGGGGCCACCTACAATGAGCAGTTCTTC,CASSLKGATYNEQFF
TRBV7-2,-,TRBJ2-7,-,TGTGCCAGCAGCTCACAGACTAGTGGCCACGAGCAGTACTTC,CASSSQTSGHEQYF
TRBV6-2/TRBV6-3,-,TRBJ1-5,-,TGTGCCAGCAGTGCACACGGCAATCAGCCCCAGCATTTT,CASSAHGNQPQHF
TRBV19,TRBD2,TRBJ2-3,-,TGTGCCAGTAGTAGAAGACAGTCCGGGAGGAGCACAGATACGCAGTATTTT,CASSRRQSGRSTDTQYF
TRBV2,-,TRBJ1-1,-,TGTGCCAGCAGTGCGGGAAAGAACACTGAAGCTTTCTTT,CASSAGKNTEAFF
TRBV9,TRBD2,TRBJ2-3,-,TGTGCCAGCAGCGTAGGACCGGGGGAGGGGGATACGCAGTATTTT,CASSVGPGEGDTQYF
TRBV7-2,-,TRBJ1-2,-,TGTGCCAGCAGCTTACAGGGTTCCTACTATGGCTACACCTTC,CASSLQGSYYGYTF